The table lists the clone carrying this T cell receptor beta chain with a few counts. Its target is not known. Using immunoSEQ multiplex PCR, the repertoire was profiled, and TCRdb retains in-frame clones only, with some absent. The data show about 49,000 clones, approximately 80% seen once. Trimming took 1 base from V and 12 from J, leaving 16 bases between them. CDR1 is GTSNPN and CDR2 is SVGIG in the germline V gene (reference sequence). CDR3 length equals 13 residues. This sample was included in a study of PD-1 blockade in mismatch repair-deficient tumors. Study-wide results and caveats: Tumor-resident clones, often undetectable pretreatment in blood, expanded then contracted after pembrolizumab.

The sample here was PBMCs, taken before pembrolizumab treatment. The V and J genes are TRBV30 and TRBJ1-5; D gene uncertain. The source is an adult with mismatch repair-deficient cancer. The CDR3, as DNA: TGTGCCTGGAGTGCCTCCCCGGAAGCGAACCAGCATTTT. This sequence encodes CAWSASPEANQHF.